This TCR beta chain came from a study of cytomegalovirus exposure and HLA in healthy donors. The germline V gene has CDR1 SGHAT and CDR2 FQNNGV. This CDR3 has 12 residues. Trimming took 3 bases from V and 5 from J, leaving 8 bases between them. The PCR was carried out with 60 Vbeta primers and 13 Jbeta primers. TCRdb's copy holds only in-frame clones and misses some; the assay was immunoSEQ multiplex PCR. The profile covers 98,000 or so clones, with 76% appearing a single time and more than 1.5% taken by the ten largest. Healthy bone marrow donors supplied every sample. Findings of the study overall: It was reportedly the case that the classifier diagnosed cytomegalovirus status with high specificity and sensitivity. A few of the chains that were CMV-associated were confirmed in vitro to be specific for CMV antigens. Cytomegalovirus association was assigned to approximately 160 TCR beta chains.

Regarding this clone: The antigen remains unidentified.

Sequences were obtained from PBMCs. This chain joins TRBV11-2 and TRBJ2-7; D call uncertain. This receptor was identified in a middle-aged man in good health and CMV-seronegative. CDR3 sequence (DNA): TGTGCCAGCAGCTTTGAGGCCAACGAGCAGTACTTC. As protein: CASSFEANEQYF.